This T cell receptor (beta chain) was obtained from a study of cytomegalovirus exposure and HLA in healthy donors. The V and J ends lost 5 bases and 7 bases, in that order; junction bases with no gene match: 9. Germline assignment: CDR1 GTSNPN and CDR2 SVGIG (reference sequence). This CDR3 has 15 residues. A note on this clone: Its antigen is not known.

The PCR had 60 Vbeta and 13 Jbeta primers. Assay used: immunoSEQ multiplex PCR; TCRdb lists only in-frame clones, some missing. The sample is made up of more than 200,000 clones, and the top ten hold approximately 1% of it. Study observations and caveats: A later look showed TCR association rates differing by HLA locus, highest for DRB1 and lowest for HLA-C.

The chain recombines TRBV30 with TRBJ2-1; 12 positions agree with TRBD2. The sequencing input was PBMCs. The sequence derives from a young woman in good health and CMV-seropositive. Here the CDR3 reads CAWLSGLAGKNEQFF. The CDR3 coding sequence is TGTGCCTGGCTCTCTGGACTAGCGGGAAAAAATGAGCAGTTCTTC.